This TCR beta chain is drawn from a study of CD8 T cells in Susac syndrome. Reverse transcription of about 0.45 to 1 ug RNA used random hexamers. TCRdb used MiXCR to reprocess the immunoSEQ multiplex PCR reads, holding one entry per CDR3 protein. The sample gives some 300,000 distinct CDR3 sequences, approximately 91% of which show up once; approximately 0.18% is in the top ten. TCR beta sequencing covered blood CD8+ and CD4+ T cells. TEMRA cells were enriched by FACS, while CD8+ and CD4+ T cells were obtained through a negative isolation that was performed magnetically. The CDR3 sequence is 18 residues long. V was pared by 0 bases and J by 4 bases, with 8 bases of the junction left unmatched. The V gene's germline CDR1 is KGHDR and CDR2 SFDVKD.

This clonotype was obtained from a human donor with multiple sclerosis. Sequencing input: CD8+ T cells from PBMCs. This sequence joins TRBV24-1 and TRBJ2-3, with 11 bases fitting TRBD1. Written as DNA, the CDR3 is TGTGCCACCAGTGATTTGCATTTGGGACAGGGGGGGGCAGATACGCAGTATTTT. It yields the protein CATSDLHLGQGGADTQYF.